Listed here are 6 T cell receptor beta chains from one sample, sequenced in a study of T cell changes during pregnancy in multiple sclerosis. Some clones are missing from TCRdb's copy, which holds only in-frame ones; the method was immunoSEQ multiplex PCR. The sample has some 110,000 clones; roughly nine tenths are singletons. Sequences were derived from peripheral blood, sampled in the third trimester of pregnancy. These receptor sequences come from a female donor with multiple sclerosis, enrolled in a pregnancy study.

This clone was seen once. The V call is TRBV6-1, the J call TRBJ2-7; D perhaps matches TRBD2 (5 bases). Trimming stripped 5 bases from V and 5 bases from J, with 19 bases between. Germline-derived CDR1 and CDR2 are MNHNS and SASEGT. CDR3 length: 15 amino acids. This CDR3 is CASSHSLGISDEQYF. Here the CDR3 DNA reads TGTGCCAGCAGTCATTCACTGGGGATTAGCGACGAGCAGTACTTC.

The rearrangement links TRBV9 to TRBJ2-2, with TRBD1 matching 8 bases. The CDR3 is 15 residues long. CDR1 is SGDLS, CDR2 YYNGEE, per germline. J gave up 7 bases and V 2 bases, and 7 bases lay outside the gene matches. This chain's CDR3 is CASSVYQGAFGELFF. CDR3 coding DNA: TGTGCCAGCAGCGTTTATCAGGGGGCGTTCGGGGAGCTGTTTTTT. Full variable domain (outside the CDR3, taken from reference TRBV9 and TRBJ2-2): DSGVTQTPKHLITATGQRVTLRCSPRSGDLSVYWYQQSLDQGLQFLIQYYNGEERAKGNILERFSAQQFPDLHSELNLSSLELGDSALYFCASSVYQGAFGELFFGEGSRLTVL.

This clone was recorded only once. This chain joins TRBV6-1 and TRBJ1-5, with a possible D match to TRBD1 (6 bases). The CDR3 has 16 residues. V lost 2 bases and J lost 0, with 11 bases in between. The germline gives CDR1 MNHNS, CDR2 SASEGT. The CDR3 protein is CASSEHDRNSNQPQHF. The CDR3 DNA reads as TGTGCCAGCAGTGAACACGACAGGAATAGCAATCAGCCCCAGCATTTT.

The chain links TRBV7-7 to TRBJ2-5; 13 positions agree with TRBD2. The CDR3 sequence is 15 residues long. Trimming at V came to 5 bases and at J to 4 bases, leaving 4 bases not matched to a gene. The germline V gene has CDR1 SSHAT and CDR2 FNYEAQ (reference sequence). CDR3 residues: CASSPGLAGRETQYF. The DNA of the CDR3 is TGTGCCAGCAGCCCGGGACTAGCGGGAAGAGAGACCCAGTACTTC.

CDR3 protein: CASRWTGEVNSPLHF. The CDR3 DNA reads TGTGCCAGCAGATGGACAGGGGAAGTAAATTCACCCCTCCACTTT. The rearrangement uses TRBV6-5 and TRBJ1-6, with 9 bases lining up with TRBD1. The CDR3 extends over 15 amino acids. CDR1 and CDR2 (germline): MNHEY, SVGAGI. V was clipped by 6 bases and J by 7 bases; unmatched bases: 7.

The CDR3 DNA reads TGTGCCAGCAGCAGCCCTGGACGGGAAGACACCGGGGAGCTGTTTTTT. Translated: CASSSPGREDTGELFF. The chain has TRBV5-4 and TRBJ2-2; D perhaps matches TRBD2 (5 bases). Germline V gives CDR1 SGHNT, CDR2 YYREEE (reference sequence). The V and J ends lost 4 bases and 3 bases respectively, with 16 bases between them. CDR3 length equals 16 residues.